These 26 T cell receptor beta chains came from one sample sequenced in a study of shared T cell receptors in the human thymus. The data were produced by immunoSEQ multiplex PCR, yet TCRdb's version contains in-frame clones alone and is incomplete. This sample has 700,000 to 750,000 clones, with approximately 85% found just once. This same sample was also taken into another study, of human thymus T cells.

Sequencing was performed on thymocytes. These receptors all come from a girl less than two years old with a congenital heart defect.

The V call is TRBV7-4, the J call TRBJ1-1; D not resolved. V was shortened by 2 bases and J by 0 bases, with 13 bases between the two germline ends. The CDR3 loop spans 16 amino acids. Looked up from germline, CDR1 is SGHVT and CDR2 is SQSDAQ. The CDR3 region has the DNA TGTGCCAGCAGCTTAAGAATACGGGTACTGAACACTGAAGCTTTCTTT. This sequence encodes CASSLRIRVLNTEAFF.

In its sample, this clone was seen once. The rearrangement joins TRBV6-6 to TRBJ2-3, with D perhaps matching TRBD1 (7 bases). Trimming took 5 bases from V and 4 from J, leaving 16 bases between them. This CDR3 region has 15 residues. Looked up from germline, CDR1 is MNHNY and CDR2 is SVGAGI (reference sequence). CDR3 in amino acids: CASSTEGASADTQYF. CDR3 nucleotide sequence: TGTGCCAGCAGTACGGAGGGGGCGAGTGCAGATACGCAGTATTTT.

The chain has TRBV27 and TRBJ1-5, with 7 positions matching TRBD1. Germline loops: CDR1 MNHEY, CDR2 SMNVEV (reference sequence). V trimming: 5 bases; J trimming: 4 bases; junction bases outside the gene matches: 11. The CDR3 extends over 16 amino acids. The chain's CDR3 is CASSLSPTGPNQPQHF. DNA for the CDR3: TGTGCCAGCAGTCTCTCCCCGACAGGGCCGAATCAGCCCCAGCATTTT.

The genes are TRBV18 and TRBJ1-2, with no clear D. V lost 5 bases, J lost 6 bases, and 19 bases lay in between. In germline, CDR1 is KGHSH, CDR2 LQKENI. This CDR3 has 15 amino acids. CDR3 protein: CASSSSYGEGDGYTF. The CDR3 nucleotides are TGTGCCAGCTCATCTTCTTACGGGGAGGGCGATGGCTACACCTTC.

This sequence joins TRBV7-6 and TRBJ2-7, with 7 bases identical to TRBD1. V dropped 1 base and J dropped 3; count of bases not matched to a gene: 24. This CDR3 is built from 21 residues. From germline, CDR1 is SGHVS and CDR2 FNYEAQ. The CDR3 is CASSLGPPRRGRAEDNYEQYF. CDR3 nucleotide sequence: TGTGCCAGCAGCTTAGGGCCACCTCGTAGGGGGCGAGCGGAAGATAACTACGAGCAGTACTTC.

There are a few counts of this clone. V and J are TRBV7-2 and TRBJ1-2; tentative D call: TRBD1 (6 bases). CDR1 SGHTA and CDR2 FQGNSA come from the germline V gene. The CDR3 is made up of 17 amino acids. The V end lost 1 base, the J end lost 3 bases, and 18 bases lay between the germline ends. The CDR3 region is CASSLVDGGPSDYGYTF. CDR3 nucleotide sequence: TGTGCCAGCAGCTTAGTGGATGGGGGCCCATCGGACTATGGCTACACCTTC.

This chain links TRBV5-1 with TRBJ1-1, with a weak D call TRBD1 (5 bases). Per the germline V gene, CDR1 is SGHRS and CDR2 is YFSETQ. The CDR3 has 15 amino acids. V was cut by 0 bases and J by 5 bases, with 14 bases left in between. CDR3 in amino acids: CASSLGTGAATEAFF. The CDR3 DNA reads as TGCGCCAGCAGCTTGGGCACAGGTGCGGCAACTGAAGCTTTCTTT.

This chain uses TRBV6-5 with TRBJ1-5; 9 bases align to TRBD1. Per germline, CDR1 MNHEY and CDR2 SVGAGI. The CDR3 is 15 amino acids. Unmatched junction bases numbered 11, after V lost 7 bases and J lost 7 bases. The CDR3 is CASNPIRDRVQPQHF. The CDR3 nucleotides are TGTGCCAGCAACCCAATCCGGGACAGGGTGCAGCCCCAGCATTTT.

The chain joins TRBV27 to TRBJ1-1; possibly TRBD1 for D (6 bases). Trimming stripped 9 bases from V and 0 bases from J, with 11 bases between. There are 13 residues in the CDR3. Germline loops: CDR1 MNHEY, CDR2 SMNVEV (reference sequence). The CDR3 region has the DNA TGTGCCAGTTACAGGGTTTTGAACACTGAAGCTTTCTTT. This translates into CASYRVLNTEAFF.

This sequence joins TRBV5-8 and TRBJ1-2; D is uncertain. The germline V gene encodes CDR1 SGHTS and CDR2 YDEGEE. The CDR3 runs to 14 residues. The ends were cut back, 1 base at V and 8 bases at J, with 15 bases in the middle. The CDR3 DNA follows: TGTGCCAGCAGCTTGACGGGTTCCGAAGGCGGCTACACCTTC. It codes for CASSLTGSEGGYTF.

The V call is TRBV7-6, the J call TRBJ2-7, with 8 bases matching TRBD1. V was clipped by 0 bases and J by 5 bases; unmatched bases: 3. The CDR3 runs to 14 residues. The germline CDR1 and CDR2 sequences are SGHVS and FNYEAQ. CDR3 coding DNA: TGTGCCAGCAGCTTAGCGGGCAGGGGGCACGAGCAGTACTTC. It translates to CASSLAGRGHEQYF.

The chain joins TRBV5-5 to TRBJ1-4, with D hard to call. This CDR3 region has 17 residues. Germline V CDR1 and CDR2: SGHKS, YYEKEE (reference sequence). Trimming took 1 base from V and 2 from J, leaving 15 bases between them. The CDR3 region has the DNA TGTGCCAGCAGCTTGTCCCAGGAGAGGGAGACTAATGAAAAACTGTTTTTT. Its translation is CASSLSQERETNEKLFF.

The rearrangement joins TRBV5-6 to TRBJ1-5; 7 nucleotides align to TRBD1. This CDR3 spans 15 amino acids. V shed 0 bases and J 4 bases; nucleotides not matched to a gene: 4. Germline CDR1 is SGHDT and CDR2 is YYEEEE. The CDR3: CASSLGQGENQPQHF. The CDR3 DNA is TGTGCCAGCAGCTTGGGGCAGGGGGAGAATCAGCCCCAGCATTTT.

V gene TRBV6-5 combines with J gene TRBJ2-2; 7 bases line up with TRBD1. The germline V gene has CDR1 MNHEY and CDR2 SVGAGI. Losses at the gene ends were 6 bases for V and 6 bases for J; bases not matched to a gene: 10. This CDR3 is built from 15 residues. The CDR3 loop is CASSVSGTDPGELFF. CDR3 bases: TGTGCCAGCAGCGTATCCGGGACAGACCCCGGGGAGCTGTTTTTT.

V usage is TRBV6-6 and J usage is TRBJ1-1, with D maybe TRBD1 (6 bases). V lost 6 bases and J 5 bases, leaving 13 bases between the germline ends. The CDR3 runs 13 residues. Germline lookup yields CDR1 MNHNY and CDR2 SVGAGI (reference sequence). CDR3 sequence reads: CASRSNRETEAFF. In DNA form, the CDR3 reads TGTGCCAGCAGGTCCAACAGGGAGACTGAAGCTTTCTTT.

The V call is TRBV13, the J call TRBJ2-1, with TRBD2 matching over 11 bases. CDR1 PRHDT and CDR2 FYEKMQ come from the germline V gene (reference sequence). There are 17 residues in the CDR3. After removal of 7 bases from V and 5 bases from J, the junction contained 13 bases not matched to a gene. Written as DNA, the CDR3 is TGTGCCAGCACCCCCCGCCCGCTAGCGGGGGGTAACAATGAGCAGTTCTTC. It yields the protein CASTPRPLAGGNNEQFF.

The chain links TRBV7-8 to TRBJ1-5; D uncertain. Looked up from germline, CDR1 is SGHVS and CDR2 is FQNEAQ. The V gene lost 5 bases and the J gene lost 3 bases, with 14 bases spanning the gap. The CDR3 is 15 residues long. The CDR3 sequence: CASSAGLSHNQPQHF. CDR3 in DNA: TGTGCCAGCAGCGCCGGACTGTCACACAATCAGCCCCAGCATTTT.

CDR3 bases: TGTGCCAGCAGCTTCCGACAGGGGAATAATGAAAAACTGTTTTTT. Its protein product is CASSFRQGNNEKLFF. This chain connects TRBV7-6 to TRBJ1-4; TRBD1 matches 8 bases. The CDR3 is made up of 15 amino acids. The V and J ends lost 3 bases and 4 bases, in that order; junction bases with no gene match: 4. In germline, CDR1 is SGHVS, CDR2 FNYEAQ.

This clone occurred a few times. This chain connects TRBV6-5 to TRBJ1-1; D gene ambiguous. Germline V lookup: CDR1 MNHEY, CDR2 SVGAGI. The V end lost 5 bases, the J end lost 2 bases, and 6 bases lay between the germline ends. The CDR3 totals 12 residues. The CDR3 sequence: CASSELNTEAFF. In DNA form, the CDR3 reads TGTGCCAGCAGTGAGCTAAACACTGAAGCTTTCTTT.

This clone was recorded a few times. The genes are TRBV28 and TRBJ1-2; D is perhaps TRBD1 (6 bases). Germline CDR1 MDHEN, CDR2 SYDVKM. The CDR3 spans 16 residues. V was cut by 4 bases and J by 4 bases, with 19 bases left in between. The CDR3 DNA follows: TGTGCCAGCAGTTCCCCGTTGGGGGGGCGGTTCTATGGCTACACCTTC. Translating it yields CASSSPLGGRFYGYTF.

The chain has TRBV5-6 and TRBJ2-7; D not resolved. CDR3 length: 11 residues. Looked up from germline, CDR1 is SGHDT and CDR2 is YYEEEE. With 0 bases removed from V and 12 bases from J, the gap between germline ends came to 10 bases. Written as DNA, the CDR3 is TGTGCCAGCAGCTTGGCGAGCGTCCTGTACTTC. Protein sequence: CASSLASVLYF. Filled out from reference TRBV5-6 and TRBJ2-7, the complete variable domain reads DAGVTQSPTHLIKTRGQQVTLRCSPKSGHDTVSWYQQALGQGPQFIFQYYEEEERQRGNFPDRFSGHQFPNYSSELNVNALLLGDSALYLCASSLASVLYFGPGTRLTVT.

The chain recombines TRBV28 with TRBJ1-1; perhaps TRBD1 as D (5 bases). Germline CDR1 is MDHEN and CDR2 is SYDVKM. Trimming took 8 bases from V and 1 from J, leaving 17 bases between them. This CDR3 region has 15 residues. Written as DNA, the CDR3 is TGTGCCAGCGCACCCGTGGGACTAAGGAACACTGAAGCTTTCTTT. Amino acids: CASAPVGLRNTEAFF.

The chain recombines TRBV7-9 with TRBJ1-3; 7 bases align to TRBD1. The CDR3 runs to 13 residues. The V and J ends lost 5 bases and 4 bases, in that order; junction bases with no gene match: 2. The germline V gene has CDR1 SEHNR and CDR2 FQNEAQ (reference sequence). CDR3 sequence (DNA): TGTGCCAGCAGCGCGGACAGGGGAAACACCATATATTTT. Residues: CASSADRGNTIYF.

The CDR3 protein is CASSLAAPIQSGGEQYF. Here the CDR3 DNA reads TGCGCCAGCAGCTTAGCAGCGCCCATTCAGTCAGGGGGAGAGCAGTACTTC. The chain combines TRBV5-1 with TRBJ2-7; 7 nucleotides line up with TRBD1. The CDR3 contains 17 residues. Trimming cost V 2 bases and J 7 bases; bases outside gene matches: 18. The germline V gene has CDR1 SGHRS and CDR2 YFSETQ.

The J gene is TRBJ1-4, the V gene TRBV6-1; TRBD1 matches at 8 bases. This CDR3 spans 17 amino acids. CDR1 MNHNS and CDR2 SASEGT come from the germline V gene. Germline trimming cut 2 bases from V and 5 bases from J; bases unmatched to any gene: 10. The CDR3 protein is CASSERRHRGVNEKLFF. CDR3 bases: TGTGCCAGCAGTGAACGCAGACACAGGGGGGTGAATGAAAAACTGTTTTTT.

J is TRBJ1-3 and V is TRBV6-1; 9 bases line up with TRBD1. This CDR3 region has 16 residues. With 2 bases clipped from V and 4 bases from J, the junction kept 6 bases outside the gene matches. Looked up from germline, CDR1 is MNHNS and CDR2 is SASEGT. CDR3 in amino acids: CASSEPRTGVGNTIYF. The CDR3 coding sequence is TGTGCCAGCAGTGAACCGAGGACAGGGGTAGGAAACACCATATATTTT.